The rows below give T cell receptor beta chains drawn from one sample of a study of identical twins. TCRdb re-called the 5' RACE reads through MiXCR, storing one row per CDR3 protein. Of some 590,000 distinct CDR3 sequences listed, nearly 10% were seen once; the top ten hold 2.5% to 3.5%. The same sample was also studied in work on yellow fever vaccine responses in identical twins.

Sequences were obtained from PBMCs. The source of these receptors is a woman aged 18-29 years in good health. Each CDR3 is given with its conserved first and last residue. Fields, in order: J gene, V gene, CDR3 protein.

>TRBJ1-1|TRBV27
CASSPGTGTEAFF
>TRBJ2-5|TRBV5-1
CASSLGGGETQYF
>TRBJ2-2|TRBV7-9
CASSRTGTLNTGELFF
>TRBJ2-7|TRBV7-9
CASSLEGLGDEQYF
>TRBJ1-1|TRBV3-1
CASSSTAANTEAFF
>TRBJ1-5|TRBV5-1
CASSLGTGAGQPQHF
>TRBJ2-5|TRBV6-2/TRBV6-3
CASSPGTEQETQCF
>TRBJ2-3|TRBV4-3
CASSQDSDLYTDTQYF
>TRBJ2-5|TRBV5-4
CASSNKLAGGRQETQYF
>TRBJ2-7|TRBV12-3/TRBV12-4
CASSAIGQGSNEQYF
>TRBJ2-7|TRBV2
CASSEQGLSYEQYF
>TRBJ2-7|TRBV27
CASRPKGQGVNEQYF
>TRBJ1-2|TRBV20-1
CSARPDRGSGGYTF
>TRBJ2-5|TRBV20-1
CSALGPRRETQYF
>TRBJ2-2|TRBV29-1
CSVPRAGDTGELFF
>TRBJ1-4|TRBV15
CATSGEGGTNEKLFF
>TRBJ2-7|TRBV6-1
CASSERSKGGEQYF
>TRBJ1-2|TRBV5-1
CASSGAFGLPNYGYTF
>TRBJ2-2|TRBV12-3/TRBV12-4
CASSLGRSTGELFF
>TRBJ2-1|TRBV7-8
CASSPRAGWSYNEQFF
>TRBJ2-5|TRBV20-1
CSATGQEQETQYF
>TRBJ2-7|TRBV2
CASSGMMGSGSYEQYF
>TRBJ2-5|TRBV20-1
CSANPVTAQETQYF
>TRBJ2-1|TRBV14
CASSQWTDYNEQFF
>TRBJ2-5|TRBV5-1
CASSSTGGNVKETQYF
>TRBJ2-6|TRBV10-3
CAISASGGSLSSGANVLTF
>TRBJ2-2|TRBV2
CASRRGGPNTGELFF